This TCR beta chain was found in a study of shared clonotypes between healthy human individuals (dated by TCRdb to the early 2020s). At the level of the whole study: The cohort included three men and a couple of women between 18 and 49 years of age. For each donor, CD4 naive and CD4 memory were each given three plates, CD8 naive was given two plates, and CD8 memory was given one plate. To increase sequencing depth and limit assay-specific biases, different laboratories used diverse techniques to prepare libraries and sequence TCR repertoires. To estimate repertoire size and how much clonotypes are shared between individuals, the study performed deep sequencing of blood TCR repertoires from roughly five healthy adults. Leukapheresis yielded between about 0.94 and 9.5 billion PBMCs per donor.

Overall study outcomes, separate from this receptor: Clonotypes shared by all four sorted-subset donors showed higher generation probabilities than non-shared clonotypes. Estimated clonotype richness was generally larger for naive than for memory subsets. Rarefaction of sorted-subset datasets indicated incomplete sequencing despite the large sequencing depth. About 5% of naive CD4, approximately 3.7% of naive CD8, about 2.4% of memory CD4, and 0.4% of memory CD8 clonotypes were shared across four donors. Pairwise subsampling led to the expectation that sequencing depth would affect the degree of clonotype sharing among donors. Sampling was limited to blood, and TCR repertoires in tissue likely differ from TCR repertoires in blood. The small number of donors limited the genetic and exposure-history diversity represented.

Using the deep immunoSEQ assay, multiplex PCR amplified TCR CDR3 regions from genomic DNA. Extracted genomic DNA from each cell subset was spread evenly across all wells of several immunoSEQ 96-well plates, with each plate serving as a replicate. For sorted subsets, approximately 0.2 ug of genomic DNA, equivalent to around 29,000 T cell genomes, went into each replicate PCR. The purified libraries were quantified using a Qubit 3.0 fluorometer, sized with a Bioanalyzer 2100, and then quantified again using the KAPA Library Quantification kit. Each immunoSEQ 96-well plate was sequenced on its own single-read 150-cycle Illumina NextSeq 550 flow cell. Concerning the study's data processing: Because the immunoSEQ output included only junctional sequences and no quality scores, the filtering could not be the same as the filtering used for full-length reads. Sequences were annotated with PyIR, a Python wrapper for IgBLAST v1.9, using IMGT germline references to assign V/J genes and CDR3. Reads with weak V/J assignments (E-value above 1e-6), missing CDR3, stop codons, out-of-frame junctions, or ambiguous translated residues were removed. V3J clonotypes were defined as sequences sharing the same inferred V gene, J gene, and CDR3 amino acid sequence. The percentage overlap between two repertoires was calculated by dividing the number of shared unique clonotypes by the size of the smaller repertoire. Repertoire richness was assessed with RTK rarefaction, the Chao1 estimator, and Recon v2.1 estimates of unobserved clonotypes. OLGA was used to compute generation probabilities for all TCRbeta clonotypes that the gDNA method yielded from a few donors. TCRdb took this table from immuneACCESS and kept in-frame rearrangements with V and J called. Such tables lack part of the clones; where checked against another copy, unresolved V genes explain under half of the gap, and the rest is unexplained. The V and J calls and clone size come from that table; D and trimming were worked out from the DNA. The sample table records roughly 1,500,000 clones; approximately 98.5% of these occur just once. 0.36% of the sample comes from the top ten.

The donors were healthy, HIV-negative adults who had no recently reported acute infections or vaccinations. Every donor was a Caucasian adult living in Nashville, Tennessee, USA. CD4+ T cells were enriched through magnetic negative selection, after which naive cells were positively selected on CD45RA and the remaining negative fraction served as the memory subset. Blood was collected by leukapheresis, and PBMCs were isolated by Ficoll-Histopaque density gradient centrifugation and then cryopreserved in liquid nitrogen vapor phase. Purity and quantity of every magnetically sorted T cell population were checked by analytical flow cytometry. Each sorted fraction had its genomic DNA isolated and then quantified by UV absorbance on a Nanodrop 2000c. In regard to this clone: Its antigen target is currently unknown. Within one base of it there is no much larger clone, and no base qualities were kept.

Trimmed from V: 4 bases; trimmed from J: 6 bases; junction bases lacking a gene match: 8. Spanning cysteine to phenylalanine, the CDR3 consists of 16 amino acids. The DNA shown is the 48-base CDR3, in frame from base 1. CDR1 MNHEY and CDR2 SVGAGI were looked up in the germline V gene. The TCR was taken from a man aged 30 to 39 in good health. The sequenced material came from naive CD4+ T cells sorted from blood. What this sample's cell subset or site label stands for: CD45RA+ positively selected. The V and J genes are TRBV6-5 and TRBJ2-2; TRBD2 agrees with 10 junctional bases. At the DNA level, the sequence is TGTGCCAGCAGTTCCTTACCTAGCGGGAGCTCCGGGGAGCTGTTTTTT. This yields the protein CASSSLPSGSSGELFF.